Presented here are 4 T cell receptor beta chains from one specimen sequenced in a study of T cells after yellow fever vaccination. TCRdb reprocessed the 5' RACE reads via MiXCR and lists one record per CDR3 protein. The sample records hundreds of thousands of distinct CDR3 sequences, around a tenth being singletons. The sequencing used PBMCs, collected on the day of the first yellow fever vaccination. The receptor source for this set is a young man who received the YFV17D yellow fever vaccine.

A few counts support this clonotype. The chain is built from TRBV5-1 and TRBJ2-5; 7 nucleotides match TRBD1. The trim removed 5 bases at V and 5 bases at J, leaving 15 bases unmatched. The CDR3 extends over 16 amino acids. Germline-derived CDR1 and CDR2 are SGHRS and YFSETQ. For the CDR3, the DNA is TGCGCCAGCAGATCTGCACCACAGGGGAGCGTGGAGACCCAGTACTTC. Protein sequence: CASRSAPQGSVETQYF.

For the CDR3, the DNA is TGTGCCAGCAGCCTAGTCGGGTTCGGGGAGCTGTTTTTT. Protein product: CASSLVGFGELFF. The chain recombines TRBV11-2 with TRBJ2-2, with D unresolved. Per the germline V gene, CDR1 is SGHAT and CDR2 is FQNNGV. V was clipped by 5 bases and J by 7 bases, with 11 bases between them. The CDR3 spans 13 residues.

This clonotype has just a few counts. The J gene is TRBJ2-1, the V gene TRBV18; no definite D call. From germline, CDR1 is KGHSH and CDR2 LQKENI. The CDR3 covers 15 residues. V was trimmed by 0 bases and J by 9 bases, leaving 15 bases between them. The CDR3 loop reads CASSPPRGMGSEQFF. CDR3 nucleotides: TGTGCCAGCTCACCACCGAGAGGTATGGGTAGTGAGCAGTTCTTC.

Written as DNA, the CDR3 is TGTGCCAGCAGTTACTCCGCCGACAGGGGGTTATACGAGCAGTACTTC. Its protein is CASSYSADRGLYEQYF. V gene TRBV6-2 or TRBV6-3 combines with J gene TRBJ2-7; 9 positions match TRBD1. This CDR3 contains 16 residues. In germline, CDR1 is MNHEY, CDR2 SVGEGT. The trim removed 0 bases at V and 4 bases at J, leaving 7 bases unmatched.